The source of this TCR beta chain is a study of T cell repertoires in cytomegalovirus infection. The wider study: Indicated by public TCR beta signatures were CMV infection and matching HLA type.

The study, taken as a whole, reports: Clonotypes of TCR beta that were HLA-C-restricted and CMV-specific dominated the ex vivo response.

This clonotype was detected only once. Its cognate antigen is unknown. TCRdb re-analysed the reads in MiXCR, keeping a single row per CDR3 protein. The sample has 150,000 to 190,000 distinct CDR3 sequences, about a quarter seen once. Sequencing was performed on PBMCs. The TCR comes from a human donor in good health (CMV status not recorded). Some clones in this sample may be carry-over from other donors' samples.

The CDR3 reads CASSGSGNGEQYF. The CDR3 DNA is TGCGCCAGCAGTGGGTCGGGGAATGGCGAGCAGTACTTC. This rearrangement joins TRBV5-1 to TRBJ2-7, with D tentatively TRBD2 (5 bases). The CDR3 runs to 13 residues. Deletions cut 5 bases from V and 6 bases from J, with 15 bases between. Germline V gene sequence: CDR1 SGHRS, CDR2 YFSETQ.